Listed below are T cell receptor beta chains from one sample, sequenced in a study of post-analysis software for immune sequencing data. MiXCR, applied by TCRdb to the PCR reads, yields one record per CDR3 protein. Here the sample spans around 160,000 distinct CDR3 sequences, under 40% being singletons. This material consisted of blood, taken after autologous hematopoietic stem cell transplantation. The origin of the receptors is a girl aged 5 to 17 with multiple sclerosis. Each CDR3 is given with its conserved first and last residue. Each record gives: clone size, V gene, D gene, J gene, CDR3 protein, CDR3 DNA. The D gene is left open where the match is weak. A clone size is listed for some rows: how often the clone was seen (once, few, many), or a class if it is expanded.

.	TRBV29-1	.	TRBJ1-2	CSVEGGADYGHTF	TGCAGCGTTGAGGGGGGGGCAGACTATGGCCACACCTTC
few	TRBV20-1	TRBD2	TRBJ2-5	CSASSQSAGREQYF	TGCAGTGCTAGCTCCCAATCCGCAGGGCGGGAGCAGTACTTC
many	TRBV20-1	TRBD1	TRBJ1-2	CSAPGQGTYGYTF	TGCAGTGCTCCGGGACAGGGAACTTATGGCTACACCTTC
.	TRBV10-3	.	TRBJ2-5	CAISSGRETQYF	TGTGCCATCAGTTCCGGGAGAGAGACCCAGTACTTC
.	TRBV27	.	TRBJ2-6	CASSFSPTGANVLTF	TGTGCCAGCAGTTTTTCGCCAACGGGGGCCAACGTCCTGACTTTC
.	TRBV7-4	TRBD1	TRBJ1-2	CASSFNHRGFGGYTF	TGTGCCAGCAGCTTCAATCACAGGGGGTTCGGGGGCTACACCTTC
.	TRBV29-1	.	TRBJ2-5	CGAEDLSHGTASRSKTQYF	TGCGGCGCTGAAGATTTGAGCCACGGCACAGCCTCTCGATCAAAGACCCAGTACTTC
.	TRBV3-1	TRBD1	TRBJ2-3	CASSRQGGGPDTQYF	TGTGCCAGCAGCCGACAGGGGGGGGGCCCAGATACGCAGTATTTT
few	TRBV12-3/TRBV12-4	TRBD1	TRBJ2-7	CASRKGQGGIYEQYF	TGTGCCAGCAGAAAGGGACAGGGGGGAATATACGAGCAGTACTTC
.	TRBV20-1	TRBD2	TRBJ2-5	CSARDGWLSGGNQETQYF	TGCAGTGCTAGAGATGGGTGGCTTAGCGGGGGGAACCAAGAGACCCAGTACTTC
.	TRBV21-1	.	TRBJ2-1	CASSNASGRAYNEQFF	TGTGCCAGCAGCAATGCGAGCGGGAGGGCCTACAATGAGCAGTTCTTC
many	TRBV4-1	.	TRBJ2-3	CASSQVYPGEDTDTQYF	TGCGCCAGCAGCCAAGTGTATCCGGGAGAGGACACAGATACGCAGTATTTT
many	TRBV29-1	.	TRBJ2-7	CSVELGSYEQYF	TGCAGCGTTGAACTGGGGTCGTACGAGCAGTACTTC
many	TRBV27	.	TRBJ1-2	CASSLAPSVYGYTF	TGTGCCAGCAGTTTGGCCCCGTCCGTTTATGGCTACACCTTC
few	TRBV9	TRBD2	TRBJ2-1	CASSVVPASGRGNEQFF	TGTGCCAGCAGCGTAGTTCCGGCTAGCGGGAGGGGCAATGAGCAGTTCTTC
.	TRBV7-2	.	TRBJ2-7	CASSLEGGAPYEQYF	TGTGCCAGCAGCTTAGAGGGTGGTGCACCCTACGAGCAGTACTTC
few	TRBV20-1	.	TRBJ1-1	CSARTGNTEAFF	TGCAGTGCTAGAACAGGGAACACTGAAGCTTTCTTT
many	TRBV27	TRBD2	TRBJ2-1	CASSFGASGRAGEQFF	TGTGCCAGCAGTTTCGGGGCTAGCGGGAGGGCCGGTGAGCAGTTCTTC
.	TRBV5-1	TRBD1	TRBJ2-7	CASSPGQVVYEQYF	TGCGCCAGCAGCCCGGGACAGGTCGTCTACGAGCAGTACTTC
.	TRBV6-6	.	TRBJ1-5	CASGGAQQPQHF	TGTGCCAGTGGGGGGGCACAGCAGCCCCAGCATTTT
few	TRBV5-1	TRBD1	TRBJ1-2	CASSEDRVSYGYTF	TGCGCCAGCAGCGAGGACAGGGTCTCTTATGGCTACACCTTC
few	TRBV6-6	TRBD1	TRBJ2-3	CASSYQGAKGDTQYF	TGTGCCAGCAGCTACCAGGGGGCTAAAGGAGATACGCAGTATTTT
once	TRBV20-1	.	TRBJ1-1	CSARDLRNTEAFF	TGCAGTGCTAGAGATCTCAGGAACACTGAAGCTTTCTTT
few	TRBV3-1	.	TRBJ2-7	CASSILSGPYEQYF	TGTGCCAGCAGCATTCTGAGCGGGCCCTACGAGCAGTACTTC
once	TRBV6-5	TRBD2	TRBJ2-1	CTSSYSGGSSYNEQFF	TGTACCAGCAGTTATTCCGGCGGGAGCTCCTACAATGAGCAGTTCTTC
.	TRBV27	.	TRBJ1-1	CASSLYRVGTEAFF	TGTGCCAGCAGTTTATACAGGGTGGGCACTGAAGCTTTCTTT
.	TRBV7-9	TRBD1	TRBJ1-2	CASSLARQGPYGYTF	TGTGCCAGCAGCTTAGCTAGACAGGGCCCCTATGGCTACACCTTC
.	TRBV5-1	.	TRBJ1-4	CACRSAGSNEKRFF	TGCGCCTGTCGGAGTGCCGGTTCTAATGAAAAACGGTTTTTT
few	TRBV12-3/TRBV12-4	.	TRBJ1-1	CASSVLREEAFF	TGTGCCAGCAGTGTTCTGCGGGAGGAGGCTTTCTTT
.	TRBV6-1	.	TRBJ1-2	CAAKREVTSHGYTF	TGTGCCGCCAAACGGGAAGTCACGAGTCATGGCTACACCTTC
.	TRBV12-3/TRBV12-4	.	TRBJ1-1	CASSSLGRMNTEAFF	TGTGCCAGCAGTTCCTTGGGCCGGATGAACACTGAAGCTTTCTTT
.	TRBV7-9	.	TRBJ2-1	CASSLGGGAVDEQFF	TGTGCCAGCAGCTTAGGAGGCGGGGCGGTCGATGAGCAGTTCTTC
once	TRBV27	.	TRBJ1-6	CASSLSAAGMNSSPLHF	TGTGCCAGCAGTTTATCGGCAGCGGGTATGAATAGTTCACCCCTCCACTTT
.	TRBV7-8	TRBD1	TRBJ2-3	CASSLPRTGGGTDTQYF	TGTGCCAGCAGCTTACCCAGGACAGGGGGAGGCACAGATACGCAGTATTTT
.	TRBV4-2	.	TRBJ2-1	CASSQEGGAPYNEQFF	TGTGCCAGCAGCCAAGAAGGGGGGGCCCCGTACAATGAGCAGTTCTTC
.	TRBV12-3/TRBV12-4	.	TRBJ2-5	CASSLVSEGETQYF	TGTGCCAGCAGTTTGGTGTCGGAGGGGGAGACCCAGTACTTC
.	TRBV4-3	.	TRBJ1-4	CASSQDIGRQGLFF	TGCGCCAGCAGCCAAGATATAGGGCGGCAGGGACTGTTTTTT
.	TRBV5-5	.	TRBJ1-6	CASSRNSPLHF	TGTGCCAGCAGCCGGAATTCACCCCTCCACTTT
.	TRBV29-1	.	TRBJ1-2	CSVVDRHPDGYTF	TGCAGCGTTGTGGATAGACACCCCGACGGCTACACCTTC
.	TRBV20-1	TRBD1	TRBJ2-3	CTRGRPHGTGLTTDTQYF	TGCACTCGTGGCCGCCCCCACGGGACAGGGCTTACCACAGATACGCAGTATTTT
many	TRBV10-3	TRBD2	TRBJ2-1	CAIRRGLAGYYNEQFF	TGTGCCATCAGGAGAGGACTAGCGGGCTACTACAATGAGCAGTTCTTC
.	TRBV27	TRBD1	TRBJ1-6	CASTTTGVNSPLHF	TGTGCCAGCACCACGACAGGGGTTAATTCACCCCTCCACTTT